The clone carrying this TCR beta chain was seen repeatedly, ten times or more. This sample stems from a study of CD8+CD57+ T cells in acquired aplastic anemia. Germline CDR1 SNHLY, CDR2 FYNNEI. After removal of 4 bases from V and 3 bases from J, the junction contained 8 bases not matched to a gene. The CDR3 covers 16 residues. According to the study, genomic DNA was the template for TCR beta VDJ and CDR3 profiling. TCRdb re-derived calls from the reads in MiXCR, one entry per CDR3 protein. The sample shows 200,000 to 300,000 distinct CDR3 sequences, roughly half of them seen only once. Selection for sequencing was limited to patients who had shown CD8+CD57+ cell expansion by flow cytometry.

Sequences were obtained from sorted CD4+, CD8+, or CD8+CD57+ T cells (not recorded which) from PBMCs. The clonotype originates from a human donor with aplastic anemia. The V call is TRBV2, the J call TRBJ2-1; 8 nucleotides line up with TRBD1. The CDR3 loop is CASSVGEQGDYNEQFF. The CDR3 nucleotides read TGTGCCAGCAGTGTTGGGGAACAGGGGGACTACAATGAGCAGTTCTTC.